This T cell receptor (beta chain) was sequenced during a study of Graves' ophthalmopathy and Graves' hyperthyroidism. With 6 bases removed from V and 7 bases from J, the gap between germline ends came to 13 bases. This CDR3 is 14 amino acids long. The germline CDR1 and CDR2 sequences are LNHDA and SQIVND (reference sequence). RNA transcripts were the source from which TCR beta CDR3 regions were amplified. After a first-round RT-PCR with HTBI primers, a second-round multiplex PCR was run. TCRdb called the multiplex PCR reads again in MiXCR, with one record for every CDR3 protein. The table has under 250,000 distinct CDR3 sequences, about a fifth seen once.

This receptor was taken from a woman aged 45-60 years with Graves' ophthalmopathy. The chain couples TRBV19 to TRBJ1-6; possibly TRBD1 for D (5 bases). Sequences were obtained from peripheral blood. The DNA for the CDR3 is TGTGCCAGTAGAACGTCGCAGGGAAATTCACCCCTCCACTTT. Amino acid sequence: CASRTSQGNSPLHF.